This passage covers 4 T cell receptor beta chains from one sample sequenced in a study of CD8+ T cells in alopecia areata. The sample's treatment: oral pan-JAK inhibitor, 5-10 mg twice daily. It was cDNA, reverse transcribed from extracted RNA, that served as the sequencing template. Measured with immunoSEQ multiplex PCR; TCRdb has only the in-frame clones, and not every one. The table has some 170,000 clones, 58% seen once. The sample was CD4+ T cells sorted from blood, taken at week 56, from a patient treated with tofacitinib. All receptors come from a human donor with alopecia areata.

In this sample, this clone turned up a few times. The genes are TRBV5-1 and TRBJ2-1, with D possibly being TRBD2 (5 bases). Germline CDR1 reads SGHRS; CDR2 reads YFSETQ. V lost 3 bases and J lost 5, with 12 bases in between. This CDR3 is 14 amino acids long. CDR3 protein: CASSSTGNNNEQFF. CDR3 DNA: TGCGCCAGCAGCTCCACCGGGAACAACAATGAGCAGTTCTTC.

This clone was seen a few times. The rearrangement links TRBV11-2 to TRBJ2-1; 7 bases match TRBD1. This CDR3 is 15 amino acids long. Germline V gene data show CDR1 as SGHAT and CDR2 as FQNNGV. V trimming: 0 bases; J trimming: 2 bases; junction bases outside the gene matches: 1. CDR3 region: CASSLEGTAYNEQFF. The CDR3 nucleotides are TGTGCCAGCAGCTTAGAGGGGACAGCCTACAATGAGCAGTTCTTC.

This CDR3 reads CAWSRTGQPVDGYTF. The CDR3 DNA reads as TGTGCCTGGAGCCGGACCGGACAGCCCGTGGATGGCTACACCTTC. The chain combines TRBV30 with TRBJ1-2; TRBD1 might be the D (6 bases). V was trimmed by 3 bases and J by 6 bases, leaving 20 bases between them. This CDR3 has 15 residues. Germline V gene lookup returns CDR1 GTSNPN and CDR2 SVGIG (reference sequence).

This chain joins TRBV7-2 and TRBJ2-3; 7 bases agree with TRBD1. The CDR3 contains 16 residues. J was trimmed by 4 bases and V by 1 base; bases with no gene match: 8. The germline gives CDR1 SGHTA, CDR2 FQGNSA. The chain's CDR3 is CASSLGSRGLSDTQYF. The CDR3 coding sequence is TGTGCCAGCAGCTTAGGGTCCAGGGGGTTGTCAGATACGCAGTATTTT.